The 10 T cell receptor beta chains in this list originate from one sample, sequenced in a study of blood T cell repertoires in COVID-19. The method was immunoSEQ multiplex PCR; TCRdb's version includes in-frame clones alone and lacks a portion of them. Found here are about 250,000 clones, just under 85% of them singletons; the top ten hold nearly 9%. Sequencing used peripheral blood. The receptors here all came from a man older than 75 with acute or convalescent COVID-19.

The chain uses TRBV7-3 and TRBJ1-2; 8 bases are a match to TRBD1. Germline V gene lookup returns CDR1 SGHTA and CDR2 FQGTGA. Germline trimming cut 5 bases from V and 2 bases from J; bases unmatched to any gene: 16. This CDR3 has 18 amino acids. The CDR3 DNA reads TGTGCCAGCAGCCCAATCGGACAGGGTCCGCTACCAAACTATGGCTACACCTTC. This translates into CASSPIGQGPLPNYGYTF.

The CDR3 region is CASSLIGTGSYNEQFF. DNA of the CDR3: TGTGCCAGCAGCTTAATCGGGACAGGGTCCTACAATGAGCAGTTCTTC. The gene calls are TRBV7-9 and TRBJ2-1, with TRBD1 matching over 9 bases. Per germline, CDR1 SEHNR and CDR2 FQNEAQ (reference sequence). V shed 2 bases, J shed 1 base, and the junction held 3 bases outside the gene matches. The CDR3 has 16 amino acids.

J is TRBJ2-7 and V is TRBV10-2; 12 bases match TRBD2. The CDR3 has 14 residues. The germline gives CDR1 WSHSY, CDR2 SAAADI. V was pared by 3 bases and J by 3 bases, with 0 bases of the junction left unmatched. The CDR3 DNA reads TGCGCCAGCAGTGAACTAGCGGGGGGCTACGAGCAGTACTTC. As protein: CASSELAGGYEQYF.

V and J are TRBV6-5 and TRBJ2-2; the D gene is possibly TRBD1 (7 bases). Looked up from germline, CDR1 is MNHEY and CDR2 is SVGAGI. V lost 7 bases, J lost 7 bases, and 19 bases lay in between. The CDR3 is 15 residues long. The CDR3: CASTRGVPIIGELFF. The DNA for the CDR3 is TGTGCCAGCACCAGGGGGGTCCCAATTATCGGGGAGCTGTTTTTT.

The sample holds one count of this clone. V and J are TRBV2 and TRBJ1-1, with 7 bases that match TRBD1. The V segment lost 7 bases and the J segment 0 bases; nucleotides outside the gene matches: 5. This CDR3 has 14 amino acids. The V gene's germline CDR1 is SNHLY and CDR2 FYNNEI. The chain's CDR3 is CASNKGALNTEAFF. The CDR3 coding sequence is TGTGCCAGCAACAAGGGGGCCCTGAACACTGAAGCTTTCTTT. The complete variable domain, with remaining parts taken from reference TRBV2 and TRBJ1-1, reads EPEVTQTPSHQVTQMGQEVILRCVPISNHLYFYWYRQILGQKVEFLVSFYNNEISEKSEIFDDQFSVERPDGSNFTLKIRSTKLEDSAMYFCASNKGALNTEAFFGQGTRLTVV.

The CDR3 loop is CATSRDPLSYNEQFF. CDR3 coding DNA: TGTGCCACCAGCAGAGATCCCCTCTCCTACAATGAGCAGTTCTTC. The J gene is TRBJ2-1, the V gene TRBV15; D remains ambiguous. V lost 0 bases to trimming and J lost 0 bases, with 6 bases between them. The CDR3 sequence is 15 residues long. CDR1 and CDR2 (germline): LNHNV, YYDKDF (reference sequence). The variable domain in full, with the rest retrieved from reference TRBV15 and TRBJ2-1, is DAMVIQNPRYQVTQFGKPVTLSCSQTLNHNVMYWYQQKSSQAPKLLFHYYDKDFNNEADTPDNFQSRRPNTSFCFLDIRSPGLGDTAMYLCATSRDPLSYNEQFFGPGTRLTVL.

To note about this clone: The same CDR3 arises from other DNA sequences in this sample as well. The J gene is TRBJ2-7, the V gene TRBV19; 10 bases map to TRBD1. CDR1 is LNHDA, CDR2 SQIVND, per germline (reference sequence). V lost 6 bases, J lost 0 bases, and 2 bases stayed unmatched. CDR3 length: 14 amino acids. CDR3 in amino acids: CASSRTGGSYEQYF. The DNA of the CDR3 is TGTGCCAGTAGCCGGACAGGGGGCTCCTACGAGCAGTACTTC. The variable domain in full, with the rest retrieved from reference TRBV19 and TRBJ2-7, is DGGITQSPKYLFRKEGQNVTLSCEQNLNHDAMYWYRQDPGQGLRLIYYSQIVNDFQKGDIAEGYSVSREKKESFPLTVTSAQKNPTAFYLCASSRTGGSYEQYFGPGTRLTVT.

A remark on this clone: A much larger clone is a single base away; this may be a read error. This same CDR3 is encoded by further DNA sequences in the sample. This sequence joins TRBV13 and TRBJ1-6; D unresolved. Looked up from germline, CDR1 is PRHDT and CDR2 is FYEKMQ (reference sequence). The CDR3 has 13 residues. V lost 5 bases to trimming and J lost 6 bases, with 8 bases between them. CDR3 bases: TGTGCCAGCAGCCTCTTCGGTAATTCACCCCTCCACTTT. Translation: CASSLFGNSPLHF.

J is TRBJ2-7 and V is TRBV10-2; tentatively, D is TRBD2 (6 bases). With 6 bases removed from V and 0 bases from J, the gap between germline ends came to 15 bases. Germline V lookup: CDR1 WSHSY, CDR2 SAAADI. The CDR3 length is 15 residues. The CDR3 DNA reads as TGCGCCAGCAGCAGGCCGGGACTTAGCTCCTACGAGCAGTACTTC. This sequence encodes CASSRPGLSSYEQYF.

This chain connects TRBV30 to TRBJ1-6; 10 nucleotides align to TRBD1. V lost 2 bases, J lost 4 bases, and 5 bases stayed unmatched. Germline-derived CDR1 and CDR2 are GTSNPN and SVGIG (reference sequence). This CDR3 contains 16 residues. CDR3 nucleotide sequence: TGTGCCTGGAGTAAGGGGGGACAGGGGTATAATTCACCCCTCCACTTT. Amino acid sequence: CAWSKGGQGYNSPLHF. The full variable domain, completed using reference TRBV30 and TRBJ1-6, is SQTIHQWPATLVQPVGSPLSLECTVEGTSNPNLYWYRQAAGRGLQLLFYSVGIGQISSEVPQNLSASRPQDRQFILSSKKLLLSDSGFYLCAWSKGGQGYNSPLHFGNGTRLTVT.